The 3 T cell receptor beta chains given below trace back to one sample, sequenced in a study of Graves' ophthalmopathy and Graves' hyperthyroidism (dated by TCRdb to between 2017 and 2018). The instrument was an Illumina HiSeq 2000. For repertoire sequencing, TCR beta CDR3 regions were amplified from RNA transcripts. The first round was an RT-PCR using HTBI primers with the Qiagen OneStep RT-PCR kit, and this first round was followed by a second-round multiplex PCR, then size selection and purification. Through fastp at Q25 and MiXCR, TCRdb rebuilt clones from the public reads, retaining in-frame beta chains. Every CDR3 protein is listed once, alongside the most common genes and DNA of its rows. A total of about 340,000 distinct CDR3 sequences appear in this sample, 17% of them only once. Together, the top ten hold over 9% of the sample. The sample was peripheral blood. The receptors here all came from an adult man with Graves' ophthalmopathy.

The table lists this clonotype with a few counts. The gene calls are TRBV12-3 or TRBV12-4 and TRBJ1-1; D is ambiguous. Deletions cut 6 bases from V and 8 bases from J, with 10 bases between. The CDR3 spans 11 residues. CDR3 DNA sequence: TGTGCCAGCAGCTTTAATGGGGAAGCTTTCTTT. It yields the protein CASSFNGEAFF.

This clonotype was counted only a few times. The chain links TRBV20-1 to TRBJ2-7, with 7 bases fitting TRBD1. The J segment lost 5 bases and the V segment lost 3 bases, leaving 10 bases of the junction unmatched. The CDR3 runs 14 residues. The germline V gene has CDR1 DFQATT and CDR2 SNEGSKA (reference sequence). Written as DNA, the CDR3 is TGCAGTGCTAGGGGACAGCCCTTCGGCGACGAGCAGTACTTC. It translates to CSARGQPFGDEQYF.

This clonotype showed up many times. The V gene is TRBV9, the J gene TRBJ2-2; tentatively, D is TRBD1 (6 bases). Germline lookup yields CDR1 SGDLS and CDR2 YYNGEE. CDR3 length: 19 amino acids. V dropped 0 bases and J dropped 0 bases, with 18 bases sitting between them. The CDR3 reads CASSVAAGVLPTNTGELFF. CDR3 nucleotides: TGTGCCAGCAGCGTAGCGGCAGGGGTGCTACCGACGAACACCGGGGAGCTGTTTTTT.